This T cell receptor (beta chain) was identified during a study of CD8 T cells in ankylosing spondylitis. This clonotype appeared a few times. Being one base from a much bigger clone, this may be a read error. In germline, CDR1 is MNHNS, CDR2 SASEGT. CDR3 length: 12 residues. TCRdb re-called the 5' RACE reads with MiXCR, one entry per CDR3 protein. Of about 160,000 distinct CDR3 sequences in the sample, around 17% were seen once. This receptor was identified in a male donor with ankylosing spondylitis or in good health (not recorded which). The specimen was blood, either unsorted or a sorted T cell fraction (not recorded which). The rearrangement links TRBV6-1 to TRBJ1-5, with D tentatively TRBD1 (5 bases). CDR3 nucleotides: TGTGTCAGCAGGGACAGCAATCAGCCCCAGCATTTT. This sequence encodes CVSRDSNQPQHF.